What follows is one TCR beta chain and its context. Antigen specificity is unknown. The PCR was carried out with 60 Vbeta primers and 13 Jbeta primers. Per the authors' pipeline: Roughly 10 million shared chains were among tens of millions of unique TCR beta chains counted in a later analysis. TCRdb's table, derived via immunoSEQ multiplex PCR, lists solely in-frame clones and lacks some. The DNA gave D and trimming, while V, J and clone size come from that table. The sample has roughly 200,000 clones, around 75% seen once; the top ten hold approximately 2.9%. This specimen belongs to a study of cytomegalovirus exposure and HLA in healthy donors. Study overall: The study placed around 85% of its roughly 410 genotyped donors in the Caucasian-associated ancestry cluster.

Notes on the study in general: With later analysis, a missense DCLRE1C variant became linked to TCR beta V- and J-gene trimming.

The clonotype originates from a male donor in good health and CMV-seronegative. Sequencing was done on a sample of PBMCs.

The CDR3 DNA follows: TGTGCCAGCAGATCGGGACAGTGGGTTGGAAAACTGTTTTTT. Translating gives CASRSGQWVGKLFF. The rearrangement uses TRBV6-1 and TRBJ1-4; 7 nucleotides agree with TRBD1. Germline assignment: CDR1 MNHNS and CDR2 SASEGT. Losses at the gene ends were 6 bases for V and 10 bases for J; bases not matched to a gene: 11. There are 14 residues in the CDR3.